This T cell receptor beta chain stems from a study of OX40 agonist ivuxolimab in advanced cancers. At the level of the study: Ivuxolimab is a fully human IgG2 antibody that activates OX40 (CD134). Among those enrolled, mean age was around 55 years (range about 23 to 79) and about 79% were male.

With regard to this clone: Its target is unknown.

Study-level findings and limits: CD8+ T cells showed, on average, more clonal expansion than CD4+ cells.

CDR1 is MDHEN and CDR2 is SYDVKM in the germline V gene. The CDR3 covers 17 residues. V lost 5 bases and J lost 1; bases outside the gene matches: 13. Repertoires were generated with immunoSEQ multiplex PCR, while TCRdb's copy carries only in-frame clones and drops some. The data contain 70,000 or so clones, 75% to 90% of them seen just once; the ten biggest clones take up about 4.1%. The TCR comes from an adult with an advanced solid tumor such as melanoma, head and neck, liver or kidney cancer. The chain carries TRBV28 and TRBJ2-7; TRBD2 aligns across 8 bases. The source was CD4+ or CD8+ T cells sorted from blood, collected in a trial of the OX40 agonist ivuxolimab. The CDR3 region has the DNA TGTGCCAGCAGTCTCGAACCCGGGACTAGTTTTTCCTACGAGCAGTACTTC. It is translated as CASSLEPGTSFSYEQYF.